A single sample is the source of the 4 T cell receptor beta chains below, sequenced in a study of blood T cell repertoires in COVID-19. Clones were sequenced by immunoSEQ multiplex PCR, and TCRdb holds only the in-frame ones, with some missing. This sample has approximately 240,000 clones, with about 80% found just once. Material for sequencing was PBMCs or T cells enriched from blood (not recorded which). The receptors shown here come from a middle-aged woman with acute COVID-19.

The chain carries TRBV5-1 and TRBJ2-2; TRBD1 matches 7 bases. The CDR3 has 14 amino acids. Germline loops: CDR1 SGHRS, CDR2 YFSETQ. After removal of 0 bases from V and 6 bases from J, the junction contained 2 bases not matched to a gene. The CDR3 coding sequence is TGCGCCAGCAGCTTGGTACAGGGGCCCGGGGAGCTGTTTTTT. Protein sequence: CASSLVQGPGELFF. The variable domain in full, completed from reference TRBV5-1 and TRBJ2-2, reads KAGVTQTPRYLIKTRGQQVTLSCSPISGHRSVSWYQQTPGQGLQFLFEYFSETQRNKGNFPGRFSGRQFSNSRSEMNVSTLELGDSALYLCASSLVQGPGELFFGEGSRLTVL.

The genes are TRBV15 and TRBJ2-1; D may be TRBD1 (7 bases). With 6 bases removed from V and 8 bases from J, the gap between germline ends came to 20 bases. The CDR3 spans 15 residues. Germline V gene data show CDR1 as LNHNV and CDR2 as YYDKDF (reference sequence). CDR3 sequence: CATRGKNRGLDEQFF. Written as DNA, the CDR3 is TGTGCCACCAGGGGGAAGAACAGGGGACTCGATGAGCAGTTCTTC.

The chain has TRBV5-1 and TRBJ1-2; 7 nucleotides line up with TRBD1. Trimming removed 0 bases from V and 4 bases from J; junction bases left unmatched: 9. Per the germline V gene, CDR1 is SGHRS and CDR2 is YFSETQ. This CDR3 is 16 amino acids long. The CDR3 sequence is CASSLEGQTNFYGYTF. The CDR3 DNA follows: TGCGCCAGCAGCTTGGAGGGACAGACCAACTTCTATGGCTACACCTTC.

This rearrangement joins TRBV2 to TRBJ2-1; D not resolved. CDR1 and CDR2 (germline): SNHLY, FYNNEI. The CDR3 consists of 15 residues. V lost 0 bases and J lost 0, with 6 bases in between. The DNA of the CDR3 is TGTGCCAGCAGTGAAGCCCCTAGCTCCTACAATGAGCAGTTCTTC. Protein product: CASSEAPSSYNEQFF. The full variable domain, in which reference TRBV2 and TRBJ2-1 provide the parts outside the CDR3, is EPEVTQTPSHQVTQMGQEVILRCVPISNHLYFYWYRQILGQKVEFLVSFYNNEISEKSEIFDDQFSVERPDGSNFTLKIRSTKLEDSAMYFCASSEAPSSYNEQFFGPGTRLTVL.